The T cell receptor (beta chain) described here comes from a study of T cell responses to AZD1222 COVID-19 vaccine. Trimming shortened V by 4 bases and J by 2 bases, and 17 bases separated the two germline ends. Germline-derived CDR1 and CDR2 are SGHNT and YYREEE (reference sequence). The CDR3 loop spans 16 amino acids. Points from the study as a whole: Researchers took repertoire samples only after the peak T cell response had come.

Concerning this clone itself: Its antigen is unidentified.

The protocol was immunoSEQ multiplex PCR, while the TCRdb copy is restricted to in-frame clones and leaves out a portion. The sample holds fewer than 120,000 clones, about 94% seen once. This sample comprised peripheral blood, obtained 28 days after the second AZD1222 dose. The genes are TRBV5-4 and TRBJ2-3; D is undetermined. This TCR came from an adult who received the AZD1222 COVID-19 vaccine. CDR3 sequence reads: CASSLLINGPTDTQYF. DNA for the CDR3: TGTGCCAGCAGCCTCCTGATCAACGGGCCCACAGATACGCAGTATTTT.